Included here is one T cell receptor (beta chain) sequence, with context. This entry belongs to a study of blood T cell repertoires in COVID-19. Unmatched junction bases numbered 3, after V lost 5 bases and J lost 2 bases. Germline V gene data show CDR1 as GTSNPN and CDR2 as SVGIG (reference sequence). The CDR3 covers 13 residues. In the authors' methods: Estimation of nucleated cell counts relied on the amplification of reference gene primers. The protocol was immunoSEQ multiplex PCR, while the TCRdb copy is restricted to in-frame clones and leaves out a portion. Clone size and V and J calls were adopted from that table, with D and trimming inferred from the DNA. The table includes some 360,000 clones, over 75% detected once.

This TCR came from an older woman with COVID-19, enrolled during active disease. The rearrangement joins TRBV30 to TRBJ1-1; 9 bases line up with TRBD1. The specimen was peripheral blood. The CDR3 DNA follows: TGTGCCTGGCAGGGACAGGGAAACACTGAAGCTTTCTTT. It codes for CAWQGQGNTEAFF.